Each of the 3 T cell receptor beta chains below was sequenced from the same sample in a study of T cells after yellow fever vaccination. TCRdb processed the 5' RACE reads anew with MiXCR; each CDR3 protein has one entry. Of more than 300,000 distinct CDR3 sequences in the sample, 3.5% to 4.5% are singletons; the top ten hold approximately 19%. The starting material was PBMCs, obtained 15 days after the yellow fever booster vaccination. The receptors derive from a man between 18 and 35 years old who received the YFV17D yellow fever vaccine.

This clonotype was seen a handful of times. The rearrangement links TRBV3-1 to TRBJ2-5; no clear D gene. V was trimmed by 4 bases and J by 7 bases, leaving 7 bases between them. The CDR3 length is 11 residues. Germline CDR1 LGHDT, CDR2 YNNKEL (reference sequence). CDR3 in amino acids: CASSLQWTQYF. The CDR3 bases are TGTGCCAGCAGCCTACAGTGGACCCAGTACTTC.

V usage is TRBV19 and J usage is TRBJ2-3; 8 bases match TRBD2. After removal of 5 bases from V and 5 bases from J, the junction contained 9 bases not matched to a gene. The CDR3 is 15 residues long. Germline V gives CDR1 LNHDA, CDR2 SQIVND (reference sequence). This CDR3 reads CASSRSGGRQDTQYF. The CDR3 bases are TGTGCCAGTAGTCGCTCGGGGGGGCGTCAAGATACGCAGTATTTT. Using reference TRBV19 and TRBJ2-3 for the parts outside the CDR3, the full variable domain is DGGITQSPKYLFRKEGQNVTLSCEQNLNHDAMYWYRQDPGQGLRLIYYSQIVNDFQKGDIAEGYSVSREKKESFPLTVTSAQKNPTAFYLCASSRSGGRQDTQYFGPGTRLTVL.

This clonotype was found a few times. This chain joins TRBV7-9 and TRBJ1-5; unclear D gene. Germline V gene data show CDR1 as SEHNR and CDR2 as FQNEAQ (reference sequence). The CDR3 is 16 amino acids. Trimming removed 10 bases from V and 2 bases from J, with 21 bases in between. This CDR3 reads CATPRGWTWCNQPQHF. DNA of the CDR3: TGTGCCACTCCACGTGGATGGACGTGGTGCAATCAGCCCCAGCATTTT.